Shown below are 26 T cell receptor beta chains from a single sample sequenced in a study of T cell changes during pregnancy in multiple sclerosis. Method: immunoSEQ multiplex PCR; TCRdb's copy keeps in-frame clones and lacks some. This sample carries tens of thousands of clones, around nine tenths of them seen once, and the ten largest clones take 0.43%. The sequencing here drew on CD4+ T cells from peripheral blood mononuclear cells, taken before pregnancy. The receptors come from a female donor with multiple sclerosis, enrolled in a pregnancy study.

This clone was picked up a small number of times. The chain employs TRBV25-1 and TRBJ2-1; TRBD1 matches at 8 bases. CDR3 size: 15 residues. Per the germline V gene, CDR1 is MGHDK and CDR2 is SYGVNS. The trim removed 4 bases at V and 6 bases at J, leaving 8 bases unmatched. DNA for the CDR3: TGTGCCAGCAGTGGGTTCACGACAGGGGTCAATGAGCAGTTCTTC. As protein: CASSGFTTGVNEQFF.

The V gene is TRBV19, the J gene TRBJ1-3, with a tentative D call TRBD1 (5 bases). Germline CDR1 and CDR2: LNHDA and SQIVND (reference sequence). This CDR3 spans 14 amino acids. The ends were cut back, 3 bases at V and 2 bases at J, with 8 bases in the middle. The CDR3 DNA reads TGTGCCAGTAGTATGACAGCTACTGGAAACACCATATATTTT. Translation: CASSMTATGNTIYF.

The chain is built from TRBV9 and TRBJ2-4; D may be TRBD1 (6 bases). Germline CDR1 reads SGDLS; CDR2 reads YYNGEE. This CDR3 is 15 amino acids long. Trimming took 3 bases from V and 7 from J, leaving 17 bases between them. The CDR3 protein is CASSDLRGDGNIQYF. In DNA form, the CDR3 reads TGTGCCAGCAGCGACCTCAGGGGCGATGGGAACATTCAGTACTTC.

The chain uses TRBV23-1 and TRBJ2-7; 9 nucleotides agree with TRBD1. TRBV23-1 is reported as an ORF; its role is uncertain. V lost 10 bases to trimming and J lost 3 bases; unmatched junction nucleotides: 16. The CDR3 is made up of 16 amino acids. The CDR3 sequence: CANTYPGTGPDYEQYF. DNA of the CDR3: TGCGCCAACACATACCCCGGGACAGGGCCCGACTACGAGCAGTACTTC.

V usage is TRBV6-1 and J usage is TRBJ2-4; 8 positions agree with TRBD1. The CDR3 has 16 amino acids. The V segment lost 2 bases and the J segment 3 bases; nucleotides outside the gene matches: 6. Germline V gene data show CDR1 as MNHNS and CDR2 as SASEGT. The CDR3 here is CASSEKQGVGKNIQYF. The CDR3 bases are TGTGCCAGCAGTGAAAAACAGGGGGTCGGCAAAAACATTCAGTACTTC.

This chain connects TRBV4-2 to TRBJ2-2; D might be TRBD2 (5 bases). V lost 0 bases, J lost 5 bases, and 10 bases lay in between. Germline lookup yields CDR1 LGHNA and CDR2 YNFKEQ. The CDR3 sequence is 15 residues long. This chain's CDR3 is CASSQERRGTGELFF. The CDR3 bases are TGTGCCAGCAGCCAAGAAAGAAGAGGGACCGGGGAGCTGTTTTTT.

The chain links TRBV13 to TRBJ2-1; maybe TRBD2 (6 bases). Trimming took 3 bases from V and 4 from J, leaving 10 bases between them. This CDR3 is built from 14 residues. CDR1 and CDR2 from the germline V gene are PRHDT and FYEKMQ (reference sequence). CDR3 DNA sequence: TGTGCCAGCAGCTTGGAGGGTCATTACAATGAGCAGTTCTTC. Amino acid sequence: CASSLEGHYNEQFF. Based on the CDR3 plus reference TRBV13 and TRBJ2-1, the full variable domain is AAGVIQSPRHLIKEKRETATLKCYPIPRHDTVYWYQQGPGQDPQFLISFYEKMQSDKGSIPDRFSAQQFSDYHSELNMSSLELGDSALYFCASSLEGHYNEQFFGPGTRLTVL.

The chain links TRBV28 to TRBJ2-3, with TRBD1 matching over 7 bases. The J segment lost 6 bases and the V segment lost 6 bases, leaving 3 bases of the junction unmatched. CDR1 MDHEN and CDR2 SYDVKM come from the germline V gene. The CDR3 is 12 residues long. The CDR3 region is CASRGQSDTQYF. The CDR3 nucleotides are TGTGCCAGCAGGGGACAGTCCGATACGCAGTATTTT.

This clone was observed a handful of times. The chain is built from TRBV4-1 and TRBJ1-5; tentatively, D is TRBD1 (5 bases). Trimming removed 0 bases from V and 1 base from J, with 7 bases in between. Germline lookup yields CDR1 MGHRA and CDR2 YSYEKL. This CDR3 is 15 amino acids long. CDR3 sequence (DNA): TGCGCCAGCAGCCAAGATCGGGGGAGCAATCAGCCCCAGCATTTT. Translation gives CASSQDRGSNQPQHF.

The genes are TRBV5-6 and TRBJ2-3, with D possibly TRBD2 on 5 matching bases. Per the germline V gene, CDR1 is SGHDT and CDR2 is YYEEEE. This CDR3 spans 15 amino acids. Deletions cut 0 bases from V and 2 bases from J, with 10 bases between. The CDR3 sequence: CASSLAGIDTDTQYF. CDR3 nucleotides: TGTGCCAGCAGCTTGGCCGGGATCGACACAGATACGCAGTATTTT.

CDR3 region: CASSPGSTANYEQYF. The CDR3 nucleotides read TGTGCCAGCAGTCCGGGATCCACAGCAAACTACGAGCAGTACTTC. The rearrangement links TRBV28 to TRBJ2-7; weak D call: TRBD2 (5 bases). V was cut by 5 bases and J by 3 bases, with 17 bases left in between. This CDR3 is built from 15 residues. The V gene's germline CDR1 is MDHEN and CDR2 SYDVKM. Variable domain in full (rest from reference TRBV28 and TRBJ2-7): DVKVTQSSRYLVKRTGEKVFLECVQDMDHENMFWYRQDPGLGLRLIYFSYDVKMKEKGDIPEGYSVSREKKERFSLILESASTNQTSMYLCASSPGSTANYEQYFGPGTRLTVT.

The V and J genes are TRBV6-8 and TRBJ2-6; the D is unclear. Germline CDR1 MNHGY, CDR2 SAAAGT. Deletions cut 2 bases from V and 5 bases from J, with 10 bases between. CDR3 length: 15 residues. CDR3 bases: TGTGCCAGCAGTTACGAGAAAAGTCGGGCCAACGTCCTGACTTTC. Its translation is CASSYEKSRANVLTF.

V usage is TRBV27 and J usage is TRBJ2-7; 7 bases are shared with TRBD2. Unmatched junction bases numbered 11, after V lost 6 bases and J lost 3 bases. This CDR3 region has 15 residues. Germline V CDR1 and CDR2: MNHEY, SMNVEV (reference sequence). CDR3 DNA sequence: TGTGCCAGCAGCCGTGCTCTAGCGGAGGGCTACGAGCAGTACTTC. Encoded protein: CASSRALAEGYEQYF.

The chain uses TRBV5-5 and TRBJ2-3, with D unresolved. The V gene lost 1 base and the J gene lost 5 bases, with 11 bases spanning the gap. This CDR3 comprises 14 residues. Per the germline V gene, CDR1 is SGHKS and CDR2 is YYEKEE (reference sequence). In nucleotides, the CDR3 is TGTGCCAGCAGCTTGTACCTAGGTGGAGATACGCAGTATTTT. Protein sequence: CASSLYLGGDTQYF.

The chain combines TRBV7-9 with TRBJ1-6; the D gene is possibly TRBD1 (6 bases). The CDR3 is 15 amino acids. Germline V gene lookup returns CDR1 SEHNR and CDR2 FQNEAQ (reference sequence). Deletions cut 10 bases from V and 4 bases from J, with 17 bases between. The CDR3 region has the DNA TGTGCCACTGAGGACAGATTAATATATAATTCACCCCTCCACTTT. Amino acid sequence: CATEDRLIYNSPLHF.

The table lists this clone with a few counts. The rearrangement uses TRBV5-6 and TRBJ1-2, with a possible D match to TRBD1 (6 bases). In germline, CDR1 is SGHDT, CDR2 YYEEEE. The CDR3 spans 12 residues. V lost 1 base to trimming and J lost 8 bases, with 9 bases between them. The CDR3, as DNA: TGTGCCAGCAGCTTGACAGGGCAAGGCTACACCTTC. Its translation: CASSLTGQGYTF.

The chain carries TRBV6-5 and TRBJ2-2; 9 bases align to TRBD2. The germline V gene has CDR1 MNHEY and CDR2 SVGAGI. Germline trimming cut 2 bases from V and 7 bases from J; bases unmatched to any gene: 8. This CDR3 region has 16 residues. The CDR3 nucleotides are TGTGCCAGCAGTTACAAAGCGGGGGGATTAGTCGGGGAGCTGTTTTTT. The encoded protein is CASSYKAGGLVGELFF.

CDR3 amino acids: CASSSRTGAVYGYTF. The CDR3 nucleotides are TGTGCCAGCAGCTCGCGGACAGGGGCCGTCTATGGCTACACCTTC. V and J are TRBV7-2 and TRBJ1-2; 9 bases fit TRBD1. The CDR3 consists of 15 residues. Trimming took 4 bases from V and 4 from J; bases not matched to a gene: 7. The germline V gene encodes CDR1 SGHTA and CDR2 FQGNSA.

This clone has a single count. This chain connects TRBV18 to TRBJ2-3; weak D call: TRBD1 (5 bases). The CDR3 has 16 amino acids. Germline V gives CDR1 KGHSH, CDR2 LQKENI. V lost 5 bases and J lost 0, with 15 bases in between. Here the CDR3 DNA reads TGTGCCAGCTCAAAGGGGTTAGAAACAAGCACAGATACGCAGTATTTT. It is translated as CASSKGLETSTDTQYF. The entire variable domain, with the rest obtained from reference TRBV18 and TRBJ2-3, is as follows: NAGVMQNPRHLVRRRGQEARLRCSPMKGHSHVYWYRQLPEEGLKFMVYLQKENIIDESGMPKERFSAEFPKEGPSILRIQQVVRGDSAAYFCASSKGLETSTDTQYFGPGTRLTVL.

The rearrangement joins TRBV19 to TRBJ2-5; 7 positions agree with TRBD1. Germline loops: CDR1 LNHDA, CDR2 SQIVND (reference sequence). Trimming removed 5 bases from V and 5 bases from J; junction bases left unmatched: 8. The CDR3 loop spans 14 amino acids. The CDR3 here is CASSPSYRGETQYF. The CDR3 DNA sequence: TGTGCCAGTAGTCCCTCCTACAGGGGTGAGACCCAGTACTTC.

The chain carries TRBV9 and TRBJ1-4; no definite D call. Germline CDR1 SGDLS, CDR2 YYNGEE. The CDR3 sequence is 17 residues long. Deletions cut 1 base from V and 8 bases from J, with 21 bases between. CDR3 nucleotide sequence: TGTGCCAGCAGCGTATCCCAGGACGGAAGCGGTCAGGAAAAACTGTTTTTT. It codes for CASSVSQDGSGQEKLFF.

CDR3 nucleotide sequence: TGTGCCAGTAATACCTTGACAGGGGGAAACACCATATATTTT. It is translated as CASNTLTGGNTIYF. The chain joins TRBV19 to TRBJ1-3; 7 bases fit TRBD1. Germline V CDR1 and CDR2: LNHDA, SQIVND (reference sequence). The CDR3 loop spans 14 amino acids. The ends lost 7 bases at V and 4 bases at J; junction bases unmatched: 7. The full variable domain, in which reference TRBV19 and TRBJ1-3 provide the parts outside the CDR3, is DGGITQSPKYLFRKEGQNVTLSCEQNLNHDAMYWYRQDPGQGLRLIYYSQIVNDFQKGDIAEGYSVSREKKESFPLTVTSAQKNPTAFYLCASNTLTGGNTIYFGEGSWLTVV.

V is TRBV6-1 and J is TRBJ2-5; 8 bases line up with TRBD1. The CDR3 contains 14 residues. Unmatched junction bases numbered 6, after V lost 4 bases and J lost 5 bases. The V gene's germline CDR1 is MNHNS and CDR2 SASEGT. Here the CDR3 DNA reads TGTGCCAGCAGTGTAGGGACAGGAGGGGAGACCCAGTACTTC. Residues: CASSVGTGGETQYF.

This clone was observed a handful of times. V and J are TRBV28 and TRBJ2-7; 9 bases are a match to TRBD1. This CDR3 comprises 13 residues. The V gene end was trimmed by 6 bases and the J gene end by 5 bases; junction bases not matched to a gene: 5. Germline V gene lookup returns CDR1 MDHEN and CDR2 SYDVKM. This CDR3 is CASSPGDRDEQYF. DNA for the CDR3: TGTGCCAGCAGCCCCGGGGACAGGGACGAGCAGTACTTC.

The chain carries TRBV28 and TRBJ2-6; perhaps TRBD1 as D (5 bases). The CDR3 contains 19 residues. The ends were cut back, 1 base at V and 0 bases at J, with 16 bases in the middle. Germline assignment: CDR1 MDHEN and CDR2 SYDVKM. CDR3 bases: TGTGCCAGCAGTTTATCGACAGAACCTTTGAGCTCTGGGGCCAACGTCCTGACTTTC. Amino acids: CASSLSTEPLSSGANVLTF.

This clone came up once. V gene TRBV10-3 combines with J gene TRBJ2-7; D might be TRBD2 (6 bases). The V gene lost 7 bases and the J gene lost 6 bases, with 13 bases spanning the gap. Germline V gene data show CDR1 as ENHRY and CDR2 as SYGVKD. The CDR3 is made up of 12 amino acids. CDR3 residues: CAINEGGAEQYF. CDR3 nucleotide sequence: TGTGCCATCAATGAAGGAGGGGCCGAGCAGTACTTC.